Below are 20 T cell receptor beta chains sequenced from a single sample in a study of regulatory T cells in long-lasting Graves disease. Time point given: persistent/refractory GD, antithyroid drugs over 5 years with positive TRAb. Generation of the TCR library employed RNA extracted from PBMCs. Both iRepertoire HTBI primers and Arm-PCR of CDR3 regions were used to build the TCR beta libraries. TCRdb redid the calling of the multiplex PCR reads with MiXCR, one entry per CDR3 protein. Among 390,000 or so distinct CDR3 sequences, more than 20% were seen once, and the ten largest hold approximately 28%. Material: peripheral blood mononuclear cells (PBMCs), obtained when the disease was refractory, from a patient treated with antithyroid drugs. The receptors were sampled from a woman aged 40-49 years with Graves disease.

Worth noting for this clonotype: The junction and the germline gene differ at one end; a read error may be behind it. V usage is TRBV11-2 and J usage is TRBJ2-4; 7 nucleotides align to TRBD1. The CDR3 contains 12 residues. Germline CDR1 is SGHAT and CDR2 is FQNNGV. The CDR3 protein is CASSLVYRGKFF. CDR3 nucleotide sequence: TGTGCCAGCAGCTTAGTGTACAGGGGCAAGTTCTTC.

This chain joins TRBV11-2 and TRBJ2-1, with D possibly being TRBD2 (6 bases). V lost 4 bases, J lost 4 bases, and 20 bases lay in between. This CDR3 is built from 17 residues. From germline, CDR1 is SGHAT and CDR2 FQNNGV. Written as DNA, the CDR3 is TGTGCCAGCAGCTCCTTAATAGACCGACTAGAGTACAATGAGCAGTTCTTC. Amino acids: CASSSLIDRLEYNEQFF.

The chain carries TRBV7-8 and TRBJ2-2, with unresolved D. Germline V gene lookup returns CDR1 SGHVS and CDR2 FQNEAQ. V lost 5 bases to trimming and J lost 6 bases, with 13 bases between them. The CDR3 length is 14 residues. In DNA form, the CDR3 reads TGTGCCAGCAGCCTACGGACGGACCCCGGGGAGCTGTTTTTT. As protein: CASSLRTDPGELFF.

The V and J genes are TRBV28 and TRBJ2-4; 13 bases are shared with TRBD2. This CDR3 is 19 amino acids long. CDR1 and CDR2 from the germline V gene are MDHEN and SYDVKM. J gave up 0 bases and V 7 bases, and 12 bases lay outside the gene matches. This CDR3 is CASTAGTSGNRVAKNIQYF. DNA for the CDR3: TGTGCCAGCACCGCGGGGACTAGCGGGAATCGGGTAGCCAAAAACATTCAGTACTTC.

This rearrangement joins TRBV28 to TRBJ2-4; 7 nucleotides agree with TRBD2. The germline V gene has CDR1 MDHEN and CDR2 SYDVKM. The length of the CDR3 is 17 residues. Losses at the gene ends were 2 bases for V and 3 bases for J; bases not matched to a gene: 10. CDR3 coding DNA: TGTGCCAGCAGTTTAGAGGGGAGGGCTGGTATCAAAAACATTCAGTACTTC. Its protein product is CASSLEGRAGIKNIQYF.

This clonotype was seen ten or more times. The chain carries TRBV20-1 and TRBJ2-5; TRBD2 agrees at 7 bases. From germline, CDR1 is DFQATT and CDR2 SNEGSKA (reference sequence). CDR3 length: 14 residues. J lost 5 bases, V lost 0 bases, and 6 bases had no gene match. The CDR3 loop reads CSARDGAGAETQYF. DNA for the CDR3: TGCAGTGCTAGAGATGGGGCGGGAGCCGAGACCCAGTACTTC.

This clonotype showed up just a few times. V is TRBV15 and J is TRBJ2-3; D unclear. CDR3 length equals 16 residues. V was pared by 0 bases and J by 7 bases, with 17 bases between. The germline V gene has CDR1 LNHNV and CDR2 YYDKDF (reference sequence). CDR3 nucleotide sequence: TGTGCCACCAGCAGAGATTCTCCATCCATCCCCTATACGCAGTATTTT. Amino acids: CATSRDSPSIPYTQYF.

Note on this clonotype: This clone may be a read error of a much larger clone one base away. For the CDR3, the DNA is TGTGCCAGCAGTAGGGCAGCGCTCTACGAGCAGTACTTC. Encoded protein: CASSRAALYEQYF. The V gene is TRBV7-2, the J gene TRBJ2-7; no reliable D call. Germline V CDR1 and CDR2: SGHTA, FQGNSA. Trimming removed 6 bases at V and 3 bases at J, with 12 bases between. This CDR3 contains 13 residues.

The sample holds many counts of this clonotype. The chain carries TRBV28 and TRBJ2-7; perhaps TRBD1 as D (6 bases). Germline loops: CDR1 MDHEN, CDR2 SYDVKM. This CDR3 contains 15 residues. V lost 1 base, J lost 3 bases, and 13 bases lay in between. The CDR3: CASSLYRDNCYEQYF. The CDR3 DNA sequence: TGTGCCAGCAGTTTATATCGGGACAATTGCTACGAGCAGTACTTC.

A remark on this clonotype: One junction end does not reproduce the germline sequence, and a read error may be involved. This chain links TRBV20-1 with TRBJ2-4; D is possibly TRBD2 (6 bases). The CDR3 contains 17 residues. Germline V gives CDR1 DFQATT, CDR2 SNEGSKA (reference sequence). The CDR3 region has the DNA TGCAGTGCTAGAGATCTTTCAGGGTCACTAGCCAAAAACACTCAGTACTTC. Translation gives CSARDLSGSLAKNTQYF.

This clonotype came up many times. V usage is TRBV20-1 and J usage is TRBJ1-1, with D unclear. Germline V gives CDR1 DFQATT, CDR2 SNEGSKA (reference sequence). Trimming left V 6 bases short and J 3 bases short, with 14 bases between. The CDR3 is made up of 13 amino acids. The CDR3 coding sequence is TGCAGTGCGGGCGGAGGGCAGGACACTGAAGCTTTCTTT. Protein: CSAGGGQDTEAFF.

The chain combines TRBV27 with TRBJ1-3, with D hard to call. CDR1 is MNHEY, CDR2 SMNVEV, per germline (reference sequence). CDR3 length: 14 amino acids. The V gene lost 5 bases and the J gene lost 0 bases, with 8 bases spanning the gap. The CDR3 spells CASSPAYSGNTIYF. DNA of the CDR3: TGTGCCAGCAGTCCAGCTTACTCTGGAAACACCATATATTTT.

This clonotype was recorded once. This sequence joins TRBV6-2 or TRBV6-3 and TRBJ2-7, with D possibly TRBD2 on 7 matching bases. The CDR3 is 14 residues long. CDR1 is MNHEY, CDR2 SVGEGT, per germline. Trimming cost V 11 bases and J 0 bases, with 17 bases left between them. The CDR3 is CARGGDSDSYEQYF. The CDR3, as DNA: TGTGCCCGAGGGGGGGACTCGGACTCCTACGAGCAGTACTTC.

This clonotype was seen only a few times. The V and J genes are TRBV18 and TRBJ1-1; D unresolved. Trimming left V 3 bases short and J 2 bases short, with 4 bases between. From germline, CDR1 is KGHSH and CDR2 LQKENI. The CDR3 runs 12 residues. The CDR3 nucleotides read TGTGCCAGCTCACCCACAAACACTGAAGCTTTCTTT. Its protein product is CASSPTNTEAFF.

Only one count was recorded for this clonotype. With a much larger clone just one base away, this may be a read error. The chain has TRBV30 and TRBJ1-2, with TRBD1 as a possible D gene (6 bases). The V gene lost 8 bases and the J gene lost 8 bases, with 21 bases spanning the gap. The CDR3 spans 13 residues. From germline, CDR1 is GTSNPN and CDR2 SVGIG (reference sequence). CDR3 coding DNA: TGTGCCCGCAATCCCGGACAGTTGCGGGGCTACACCTTC. As protein: CARNPGQLRGYTF.

This clonotype was observed at least ten times. The chain joins TRBV29-1 to TRBJ1-1; possible D gene TRBD1, 5 bases. V was trimmed by 6 bases and J by 2 bases, leaving 16 bases between them. CDR1 SQVTM and CDR2 ANQGSEA come from the germline V gene. This CDR3 region has 14 residues. CDR3 nucleotides: TGCAGCGTCAGGGAAGGACCCATCAACACTGAAGCTTTCTTT. It encodes CSVREGPINTEAFF.

The chain uses TRBV28 and TRBJ2-3; the D gene is possibly TRBD1 (6 bases). There are 16 residues in the CDR3. Looked up from germline, CDR1 is MDHEN and CDR2 is SYDVKM. Trimming took off 2 bases at V and 0 bases at J, with 12 bases between the two ends. The CDR3: CASSLTETGSTDTQYF. CDR3 DNA: TGTGCCAGCAGTTTAACAGAAACAGGGAGCACAGATACGCAGTATTTT.

This clonotype was seen a few times. V usage is TRBV10-3 and J usage is TRBJ1-1; TRBD1 agrees at 7 bases. CDR1 ENHRY and CDR2 SYGVKD come from the germline V gene. The V gene end was trimmed by 4 bases and the J gene end by 3 bases; junction bases not matched to a gene: 5. The CDR3 consists of 14 residues. CDR3 protein: CAISAGGDYTEAFF. As DNA, the CDR3 is TGTGCCATCAGTGCAGGGGGTGATTACACTGAAGCTTTCTTT.

This chain joins TRBV19 and TRBJ1-5; a possible D gene is TRBD1 (5 bases). Germline CDR1 reads LNHDA; CDR2 reads SQIVND (reference sequence). V was trimmed by 5 bases and J by 0 bases, leaving 11 bases between them. This CDR3 has 15 amino acids. The CDR3: CASSQGAHSNQPQHF. The CDR3 DNA follows: TGTGCCAGTAGTCAAGGGGCCCATAGCAATCAGCCCCAGCATTTT.

This clonotype appeared many times. The CDR3 sequence is CASISGQTYTEAFF. The CDR3 bases are TGTGCCAGCATTTCGGGACAGACGTACACTGAAGCTTTCTTT. This sequence joins TRBV28 and TRBJ1-1, with 7 bases lining up with TRBD1. This CDR3 is built from 14 residues. Germline values: CDR1 MDHEN, CDR2 SYDVKM. With V trimmed by 7 bases and J by 3 bases, 8 bases remained unmatched.